This TCR beta chain was sequenced during a study of blood T cell repertoires in COVID-19. Overall study: Acute-phase and convalescent COVID-19 samples originated in the United States, Italy and Spain. T cells, B-cell-depleted T cells, or PBMCs supplied cDNA or gDNA.

The germline CDR1 and CDR2 sequences are MNHEY and SMNVEV (reference sequence). This CDR3 region has 13 residues. Trimming cost V 4 bases and J 4 bases, with 7 bases left between them. In the original processing: Estimation of nucleated cell counts relied on the amplification of reference gene primers. Only in-frame clones appear in the TCRdb table, and some are missing; sequencing was by immunoSEQ multiplex PCR. V, J and clone size derive from that table, while D and trimming were established from the DNA sequence. Of about 250,000 clones listed, 70% to 90% are singletons. The rearrangement joins TRBV27 to TRBJ1-4; TRBD1 is a possible D gene (5 bases). This clonotype was sampled from a man aged 18 to 35 with active or convalescent COVID-19. Material: peripheral blood. CDR3 sequence (DNA): TGTGCCAGCAGTTGGGGGGTTAATGAAAAACTGTTTTTT. Encoded protein: CASSWGVNEKLFF.